This T cell receptor beta chain emerged from a study of blood T cell repertoires in COVID-19. Study overall: T cells, B-cell-depleted T cells, or PBMCs provided the cDNA or gDNA that served as material.

Participant age was about 18 to 100 years, and participants resided in roughly 25 US areas. This clone was seen a handful of times. The repertoire was sequenced with immunoSEQ multiplex PCR; TCRdb's copy has only in-frame clones and lacks some. The sample records 150,000 to 200,000 clones, about 84% being singletons. The receptor was isolated from a woman aged 40 to 50 with acute COVID-19. The sequenced sample was PBMCs or T cells enriched from blood (not recorded which).

The CDR3 nucleotides read TGCGCCAGCAGCCAAGAACGGGGTCGCGGCGGGAGAATCTACAATGAGCAGTTCTTC. Translation gives CASSQERGRGGRIYNEQFF. This rearrangement joins TRBV4-1 to TRBJ2-1, with TRBD2 matching 7 bases. The CDR3 is 19 amino acids. Trimming at V came to 0 bases and at J to 3 bases, leaving 14 bases not matched to a gene. The germline V gene encodes CDR1 MGHRA and CDR2 YSYEKL.